Listed below are T cell receptor beta chains from one sample, sequenced in a study of T cell repertoires in cytomegalovirus infection. From the reads, TCRdb called clonotypes with MiXCR, one entry per CDR3 protein. The table records approximately 290,000 distinct CDR3 sequences, roughly 24% of them present only once. The specimen was PBMCs. The receptor source for this set is a human donor in good health (CMV status not recorded). Some clones in this sample may be carry-over from other donors' samples. CDR3s include the opening cysteine and the closing phenylalanine or tryptophan. The order of the fields is V gene, J gene, D gene, clone size, CDR3 protein, CDR3 DNA. A D gene is named only where the DNA matches it firmly. Rows give clone size only sometimes, using once, few, many, or a class for an expanded clone.

V: TRBV5-1
J: TRBJ2-1
D: TRBD1
size: -
CDR3: CASSLAGGVGYNEQFF
DNA: TGCGCCAGCAGCTTGGCAGGGGGAGTTGGCTACAATGAGCAGTTCTTC

V: TRBV10-1
J: TRBJ2-3
D: TRBD1
size: few
CDR3: CASRGTGRDTQYF
DNA: TGCGCCAGCAGGGGGACAGGGCGGGATACGCAGTATTTT

V: TRBV12-3/TRBV12-4
J: TRBJ2-1
D: TRBD2
size: many
CDR3: CASSPGLLAGLSEQFF
DNA: TGTGCCAGCAGTCCGGGGTTACTAGCGGGCCTCTCTGAGCAGTTCTTC

V: TRBV29-1
J: TRBJ1-2
D: -
size: -
CDR3: CSVSGRQGSDGYTF
DNA: TGCAGCGTCTCCGGGAGGCAGGGGAGTGATGGCTACACCTTC

V: TRBV10-3
J: TRBJ1-1
D: -
size: few
CDR3: CAISESRGAGVNTEAFF
DNA: TGTGCCATCAGTGAGTCCCGTGGGGCAGGGGTGAACACTGAAGCTTTCTTT

V: TRBV6-1
J: TRBJ2-1
D: -
size: -
CDR3: CASSRSRGGHNEQFF
DNA: TGTGCCAGCAGTCGGTCAAGGGGCGGCCACAATGAGCAGTTCTTC

V: TRBV7-2
J: TRBJ2-1
D: TRBD2
size: many
CDR3: CASALLAGLRSEQFF
DNA: TGTGCCAGCGCCCTCCTAGCGGGATTACGTAGTGAGCAGTTCTTC

V: TRBV6-2/TRBV6-3
J: TRBJ1-1
D: -
size: many
CDR3: CASSLWGLTEAFF
DNA: TGTGCCAGCAGTCTTTGGGGTCTCACTGAAGCTTTCTTT

V: TRBV28
J: TRBJ2-3
D: -
size: -
CDR3: CASSSLTATSTDTQYF
DNA: TGTGCCAGCAGTTCCCTAACAGCGACTAGCACAGATACGCAGTATTTT

V: TRBV7-2
J: TRBJ1-5
D: TRBD1
size: many
CDR3: CASSFDRGHYQPQHF
DNA: TGTGCCAGCAGCTTCGACAGGGGGCATTATCAGCCCCAGCATTTT

V: TRBV5-1
J: TRBJ2-5
D: TRBD1
size: many
CDR3: CASSSGTGGYQETQYF
DNA: TGCGCCAGCAGTTCCGGGACAGGGGGGTACCAAGAGACCCAGTACTTC

V: TRBV7-2
J: TRBJ2-5
D: -
size: many
CDR3: CASSLALGGWETQYF
DNA: TGTGCCAGCAGCTTAGCGCTGGGGGGTTGGGAGACCCAGTACTTC

V: TRBV20-1
J: TRBJ1-1
D: -
size: -
CDR3: CSARDGRGRRSTEAFF
DNA: TGCAGTGCTAGAGATGGGAGGGGCCGCCGGAGCACTGAAGCTTTCTTT

V: TRBV2
J: TRBJ2-2
D: TRBD2
size: few
CDR3: CASSVEGTSGRGGTGELFF
DNA: TGTGCCAGCAGTGTGGAAGGGACTAGCGGGAGGGGGGGCACCGGGGAGCTGTTTTTT

V: TRBV12-3/TRBV12-4
J: TRBJ2-5
D: -
size: once
CDR3: CASSFRDLQETQYF
DNA: TGTGCCAGCAGTTTCCGGGACTTGCAAGAGACCCAGTACTTC

V: TRBV20-1
J: TRBJ2-3
D: -
size: -
CDR3: CSARARTSTDTQYF
DNA: TGCAGTGCTAGAGCAAGGACAAGCACAGATACGCAGTATTTT

V: TRBV14
J: TRBJ2-1
D: TRBD1
size: -
CDR3: CASTLDRGNEQFF
DNA: TGTGCCAGCACCCTAGACAGGGGGAATGAGCAGTTCTTC

V: TRBV7-2
J: TRBJ2-6
D: TRBD2
size: many
CDR3: CASSPGLAGAGANVLTF
DNA: TGTGCCAGCAGCCCGGGACTAGCGGGAGCTGGGGCCAACGTCCTGACTTTC

V: TRBV6-8
J: TRBJ1-4
D: TRBD1
size: -
CDR3: CASSRQGSERLFF
DNA: TGTGCCAGCAGCCGACAGGGGAGCGAAAGACTGTTTTTT

V: TRBV27
J: TRBJ2-1
D: -
size: few
CDR3: CASSPRGLGLAPNNEQFF
DNA: TGTGCCAGCAGTCCTCGAGGCCTTGGGCTAGCGCCCAACAATGAGCAGTTCTTC

V: TRBV10-3
J: TRBJ2-7
D: -
size: -
CDR3: CATKGQSSYEQYF
DNA: TGTGCCACCAAAGGACAGAGCTCCTACGAGCAGTACTTC

V: TRBV20-1
J: TRBJ2-7
D: TRBD1
size: -
CDR3: CSAERQGTYEQYF
DNA: TGCAGTGCTGAAAGACAGGGGACCTACGAGCAGTACTTC

V: TRBV9
J: TRBJ2-7
D: TRBD2
size: -
CDR3: CASSLGTKTYEQYF
DNA: TGTGCCAGCAGCCTAGGGACTAAAACCTACGAGCAGTACTTC

V: TRBV7-2
J: TRBJ2-5
D: -
size: -
CDR3: CASSPGKASNRRETQYF
DNA: TGTGCCAGCAGCCCCGGAAAGGCTAGCAACCGCCGGGAGACCCAGTACTTC

V: TRBV29-1
J: TRBJ2-2
D: -
size: -
CDR3: CSVVSENTGELFF
DNA: TGCAGCGTTGTGAGCGAGAACACCGGGGAGCTGTTTTTT

V: TRBV6-5
J: TRBJ2-1
D: -
size: -
CDR3: CASSYRGGADNEQFF
DNA: TGTGCCAGCAGTTACCGCGGAGGGGCCGACAATGAGCAGTTCTTC

V: TRBV5-6
J: TRBJ2-4
D: TRBD2
size: many
CDR3: CASSLVVGLVGNIQYF
DNA: TGTGCCAGCAGCTTGGTGGTGGGACTAGTGGGAAACATTCAGTACTTC

V: TRBV7-7
J: TRBJ2-2
D: -
size: few
CDR3: CASSLTGTANTGELFF
DNA: TGTGCTAGCAGCCTGACAGGGACTGCGAACACCGGGGAGCTGTTTTTT

V: TRBV7-2
J: TRBJ2-3
D: TRBD2
size: -
CDR3: CASSLEESSGEEGIVIDTQYF
DNA: TGTGCCAGCAGCCTCGAAGAGTCTAGCGGCGAGGAAGGCATCGTTATAGATACGCAGTATTTT

V: TRBV5-1
J: TRBJ2-3
D: TRBD2
size: -
CDR3: CASSTGAGGDTQYF
DNA: TGCGCCAGCAGCACGGGAGCGGGGGGCGATACGCAGTATTTT

V: TRBV7-9
J: TRBJ2-7
D: TRBD2
size: few
CDR3: CASSAGDGREQYF
DNA: TGTGCCAGCAGCGCGGGAGATGGACGCGAGCAGTACTTC

V: TRBV7-6
J: TRBJ1-2
D: -
size: -
CDR3: CASSLAPAGDPLYGYTF
DNA: TGTGCCAGCAGCTTAGCTCCGGCAGGGGACCCGCTCTATGGCTACACCTTC

V: TRBV5-1
J: TRBJ1-1
D: TRBD1
size: -
CDR3: CASSGSGQGYTEAFF
DNA: TGCGCCAGCAGCGGATCGGGACAGGGTTACACTGAAGCTTTCTTT

V: TRBV7-2
J: TRBJ1-2
D: -
size: many
CDR3: CASSADGPGDYGYTF
DNA: TGTGCCAGCAGCGCGGACGGGCCGGGAGACTATGGCTACACCTTC

V: TRBV7-2
J: TRBJ2-5
D: -
size: -
CDR3: CASSPPGSGVEETQYF
DNA: TGTGCCAGCAGCCCCCCGGGTTCAGGGGTCGAAGAGACCCAGTACTTC

V: TRBV10-3
J: TRBJ1-6
D: -
size: -
CDR3: CAISNTLGANNSPLHF
DNA: TGTGCCATCAGTAATACTTTGGGGGCCAATAATTCACCCCTCCACTTT

V: TRBV5-1
J: TRBJ2-7
D: -
size: few
CDR3: CASSLAGSSWDEQYF
DNA: TGCGCCAGCAGCTTGGCCGGCAGCTCCTGGGACGAGCAGTACTTC

V: TRBV7-6
J: TRBJ1-1
D: -
size: -
CDR3: CASSSPRGETNTEAFF
DNA: TGTGCCAGCAGCTCTCCAAGGGGGGAAACGAACACTGAAGCTTTCTTT

V: TRBV28
J: TRBJ1-6
D: -
size: -
CDR3: CASRLGGSRSPLHF
DNA: TGTGCCAGCAGACTCGGAGGGTCACGGTCACCCCTCCACTTT

V: TRBV7-2
J: TRBJ1-3
D: -
size: -
CDR3: CASTLKGLSGNTIYF
DNA: TGTGCCAGCACCCTTAAGGGGTTAAGTGGAAACACCATATATTTT

V: TRBV7-9
J: TRBJ1-2
D: -
size: -
CDR3: CASRRDSFYGYTF
DNA: TGTGCCAGCAGACGAGACAGTTTCTATGGCTACACCTTC

V: TRBV28
J: TRBJ1-6
D: -
size: few
CDR3: CASSLSEGPPLHF
DNA: TGTGCCAGCAGTTTATCGGAGGGGCCACCCCTCCACTTT

V: TRBV18
J: TRBJ2-3
D: TRBD2
size: -
CDR3: CASSPGGSGGPTDTQYF
DNA: TGTGCCAGCTCACCAGGCGGTAGCGGGGGGCCGACAGATACGCAGTATTTT

V: TRBV28
J: TRBJ1-2
D: -
size: few
CDR3: CASSLGLRDHGYTF
DNA: TGTGCCAGCAGTTTAGGCCTTAGGGACCATGGCTACACCTTC

V: TRBV4-2
J: TRBJ2-1
D: -
size: few
CDR3: CASSQGTGLPSYNEQFF
DNA: TGTGCCAGCAGCCAAGGTACCGGCCTCCCCTCCTACAATGAGCAGTTCTTC

V: TRBV6-1
J: TRBJ1-1
D: TRBD1
size: few
CDR3: CAVDRGTEAFF
DNA: TGTGCCGTTGACAGGGGGACTGAAGCTTTCTTT